This T cell receptor (beta chain) was documented in a study of blood T cell repertoires in COVID-19. Turning to the study itself: Samples of COVID-19 (acute and convalescent) were obtained from the United States, Italy and Spain. Sample material is recorded as cDNA or gDNA derived from T cells, B-cell-depleted T cells, or PBMCs.

How the authors handled the data: How many nucleated cells were present was estimated from reference gene primer amplification. Measured with immunoSEQ multiplex PCR; TCRdb has only the in-frame clones, and not every one. V and J calls and clone size are given by that table; D and trimming were obtained from the DNA. The profile shows more than 85,000 clones, 81% of them singletons. Germline assignment: CDR1 GTSNPN and CDR2 SVGIG (reference sequence). V lost 0 bases to trimming and J lost 2 bases, with 5 bases between them. The CDR3 runs 13 residues. Sequencing was performed on peripheral blood. The chain is built from TRBV30 and TRBJ1-5; D is undetermined. This TCR derives from a man aged 80 or over with acute or convalescent COVID-19. CDR3 sequence reads: CAWSVLGNQPQHF. CDR3 nucleotides: TGTGCCTGGAGTGTTCTCGGCAATCAGCCCCAGCATTTT.